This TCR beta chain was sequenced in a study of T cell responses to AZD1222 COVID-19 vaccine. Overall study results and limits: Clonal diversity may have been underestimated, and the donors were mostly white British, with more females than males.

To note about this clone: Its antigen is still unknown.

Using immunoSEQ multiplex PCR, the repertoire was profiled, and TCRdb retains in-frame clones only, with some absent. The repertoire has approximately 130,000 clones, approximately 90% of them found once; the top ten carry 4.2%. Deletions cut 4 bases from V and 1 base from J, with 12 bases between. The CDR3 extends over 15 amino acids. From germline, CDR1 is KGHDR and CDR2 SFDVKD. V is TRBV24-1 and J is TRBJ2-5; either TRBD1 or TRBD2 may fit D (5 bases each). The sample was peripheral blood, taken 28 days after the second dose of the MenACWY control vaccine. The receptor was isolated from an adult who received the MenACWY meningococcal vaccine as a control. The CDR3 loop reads CATSESGTTQETQYF. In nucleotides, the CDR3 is TGTGCCACCAGTGAATCAGGGACGACCCAAGAGACCCAGTACTTC.